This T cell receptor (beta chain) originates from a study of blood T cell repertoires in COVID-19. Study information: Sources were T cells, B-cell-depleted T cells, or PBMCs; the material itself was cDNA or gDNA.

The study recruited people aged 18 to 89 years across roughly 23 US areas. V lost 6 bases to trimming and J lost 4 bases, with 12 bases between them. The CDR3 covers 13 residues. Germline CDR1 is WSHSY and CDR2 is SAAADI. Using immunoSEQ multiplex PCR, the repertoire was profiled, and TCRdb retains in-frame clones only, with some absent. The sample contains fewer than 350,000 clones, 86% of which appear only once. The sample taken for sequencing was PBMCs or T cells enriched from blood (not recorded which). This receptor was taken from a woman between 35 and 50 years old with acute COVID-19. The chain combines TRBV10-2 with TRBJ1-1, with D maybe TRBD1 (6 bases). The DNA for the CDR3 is TGCGCCAGCAGCCTGGGGGCGGTCACTGAAGCTTTCTTT. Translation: CASSLGAVTEAFF.